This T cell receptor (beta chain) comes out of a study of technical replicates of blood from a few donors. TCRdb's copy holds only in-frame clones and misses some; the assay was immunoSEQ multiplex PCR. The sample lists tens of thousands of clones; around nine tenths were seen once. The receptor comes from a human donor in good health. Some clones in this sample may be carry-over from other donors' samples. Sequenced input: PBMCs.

CDR3 sequence reads: CASSPGTNTGELFF. CDR3 in DNA: TGTGCCAGCAGCCCCGGGACGAACACCGGGGAGCTGTTTTTT. The chain has TRBV2 and TRBJ2-2; possible D gene TRBD2, 5 bases. CDR3 length: 14 residues. The V end lost 6 bases, the J end lost 0 bases, and 8 bases lay between the germline ends. Germline V CDR1 and CDR2: SNHLY, FYNNEI.